The next 16 T cell receptor beta chains were all read from a single sample in a study of identical twins. TCRdb re-derived calls from the 5' RACE reads in MiXCR, one entry per CDR3 protein. The sample includes hundreds of thousands of distinct CDR3 sequences, around a tenth of them seen just once. Source material: memory (CD45RO+) T cells sorted from blood. The receptors originated from a young woman in good health.

This clonotype has a handful of counts. This chain's CDR3 is CASSFRLEETQYF. The CDR3 DNA reads as TGTGCCAGCAGCTTCCGACTGGAAGAGACCCAGTACTTC. The rearrangement links TRBV3-1 to TRBJ2-5, with D hard to call. Trimming shortened V by 5 bases and J by 3 bases, and 10 bases separated the two germline ends. Germline lookup yields CDR1 LGHDT and CDR2 YNNKEL (reference sequence). The CDR3 has 13 residues.

At least ten counts were recorded for this clonotype. The chain links TRBV29-1 to TRBJ2-3; 10 bases agree with TRBD1. With V trimmed by 0 bases and J by 6 bases, 12 bases remained unmatched. The CDR3 is 17 residues long. Per germline, CDR1 SQVTM and CDR2 ANQGSEA. The CDR3 DNA is TGCAGCGTTGAAGATCTTATGAGACAGGGGGCAACGGATACGCAGTATTTT. Its translation is CSVEDLMRQGATDTQYF.

This clonotype came up a few times. The V call is TRBV20-1, the J call TRBJ2-7, with D perhaps matching TRBD1 (6 bases). The CDR3 spans 14 residues. Trimming took 7 bases from V and 0 from J, leaving 16 bases between them. Germline lookup yields CDR1 DFQATT and CDR2 SNEGSKA (reference sequence). CDR3 loop: CSVIGQRSSYEQYF. The DNA of the CDR3 is TGCAGTGTAATAGGACAGAGGAGCTCCTACGAGCAGTACTTC.

The chain joins TRBV2 to TRBJ1-2, with D hard to call. From germline, CDR1 is SNHLY and CDR2 FYNNEI. Trimming cost V 2 bases and J 4 bases, with 5 bases left between them. This CDR3 is 12 amino acids long. CDR3 DNA: TGTGCCAGCAGTGAACAGACCTATGGCTACACCTTC. Residues: CASSEQTYGYTF.

This clonotype was counted ten times or more. The gene calls are TRBV5-1 and TRBJ1-2; D is perhaps TRBD1 (5 bases). The CDR3 runs to 14 residues. Germline V gives CDR1 SGHRS, CDR2 YFSETQ. V lost 1 base to trimming and J lost 4 bases, with 11 bases between them. This CDR3 reads CASSLRDSTYGYTF. The CDR3 nucleotides are TGCGCCAGCAGCTTGCGCGACAGTACCTATGGCTACACCTTC.

V is TRBV7-9 and J is TRBJ1-2, with D possibly TRBD1 on 6 matching bases. Trimming removed 11 bases from V and 1 base from J, with 11 bases in between. This CDR3 contains 12 residues. The germline gives CDR1 SEHNR, CDR2 FQNEAQ (reference sequence). The CDR3 loop is CAVQGFNYGYTF. In DNA form, the CDR3 reads TGTGCCGTACAGGGATTTAACTATGGCTACACCTTC.

V usage is TRBV4-1 and J usage is TRBJ1-3, with TRBD1 as a possible D gene (5 bases). V was shortened by 1 base and J by 7 bases, with 11 bases between the two germline ends. CDR3 size: 14 residues. Germline lookup yields CDR1 MGHRA and CDR2 YSYEKL. The DNA of the CDR3 is TGCGCCAGCAGCCAAGCTGGGGGACGGAACACCATATATTTT. It specifies CASSQAGGRNTIYF.

The chain uses TRBV20-1 and TRBJ2-2, with TRBD2 identical over 7 bases. The CDR3 contains 14 residues. V shed 3 bases, J shed 1 base, and the junction held 2 bases outside the gene matches. The V gene's germline CDR1 is DFQATT and CDR2 SNEGSKA (reference sequence). DNA for the CDR3: TGCAGTGCTAGTTCTAGCGGGAACACCGGGGAGCTGTTTTTT. It translates to CSASSSGNTGELFF.

The table lists this clonotype with a few counts. The J gene is TRBJ2-3, the V gene TRBV4-3; D remains unclear. Trimming shortened V by 0 bases and J by 11 bases, and 6 bases separated the two germline ends. Germline V lookup: CDR1 LGHNA, CDR2 YSLEER. The CDR3 length is 11 residues. CDR3 in DNA: TGCGCCAGCAGCCAAGATGGTTTGCAGTATTTT. As protein: CASSQDGLQYF.

This clonotype was counted a few times. The chain uses TRBV29-1 and TRBJ1-1; the match to TRBD1 covers 10 bases. Germline-derived CDR1 and CDR2 are SQVTM and ANQGSEA. The CDR3 contains 13 residues. Trimming at V came to 7 bases and at J to 1 base, leaving 3 bases not matched to a gene. The CDR3, as DNA: TGCAGCGCATGGACAGGGGGGAACACTGAAGCTTTCTTT. This codes for CSAWTGGNTEAFF.

The chain carries TRBV2 and TRBJ2-3; D not certain. Trimming took off 4 bases at V and 0 bases at J, with 11 bases between the two ends. Germline CDR1 SNHLY, CDR2 FYNNEI. CDR3 size: 15 residues. The CDR3 is CASSGQTTSTDTQYF. The CDR3, as DNA: TGTGCCAGCAGTGGGCAGACGACTAGCACAGATACGCAGTATTTT. The complete variable domain, with remaining parts taken from reference TRBV2 and TRBJ2-3, reads EPEVTQTPSHQVTQMGQEVILRCVPISNHLYFYWYRQILGQKVEFLVSFYNNEISEKSEIFDDQFSVERPDGSNFTLKIRSTKLEDSAMYFCASSGQTTSTDTQYFGPGTRLTVL.

This clonotype came up a few times. This chain connects TRBV3-1 to TRBJ2-7; D gene ambiguous. Germline V gene lookup returns CDR1 LGHDT and CDR2 YNNKEL (reference sequence). V was cut by 5 bases and J by 5 bases, with 10 bases left in between. The CDR3 covers 12 residues. The CDR3 nucleotides read TGTGCCAGCAGCAGGACCGTCCACGAGCAGTACTTC. Its translation: CASSRTVHEQYF.

This clonotype has a handful of counts. The gene calls are TRBV20-1 and TRBJ2-1, with no clear D. The CDR3 contains 14 residues. The germline V gene encodes CDR1 DFQATT and CDR2 SNEGSKA (reference sequence). Trimming cost V 5 bases and J 7 bases, with 18 bases left between them. The CDR3 sequence: CSALTLSFGNEQFF. CDR3 bases: TGCAGTGCTTTGACTCTTTCTTTCGGTAATGAGCAGTTCTTC.

This clonotype was observed a few times. The rearrangement links TRBV14 to TRBJ1-1; D ambiguous. The CDR3 extends over 16 amino acids. In germline, CDR1 is SGHDN, CDR2 FVKESK. Deletions cut 0 bases from V and 4 bases from J, with 15 bases between. The DNA for the CDR3 is TGTGCCAGCAGCCAAGAGTTACTGGGAAGCGGCACTGAAGCTTTCTTT. Translated: CASSQELLGSGTEAFF.

Only a few counts were recorded for this clonotype. This sequence joins TRBV20-1 and TRBJ1-1, with TRBD1 matching 9 bases. Trimming at V came to 5 bases and at J to 4 bases, leaving 8 bases not matched to a gene. The CDR3 covers 14 residues. The germline V gene has CDR1 DFQATT and CDR2 SNEGSKA (reference sequence). DNA of the CDR3: TGCAGTGCTCCGGGACAGGGTACGGTCACTGAAGCTTTCTTT. Residues: CSAPGQGTVTEAFF.

This clonotype was recorded a few times. The V call is TRBV9, the J call TRBJ2-5, with unresolved D. The germline V gene has CDR1 SGDLS and CDR2 YYNGEE. There are 13 residues in the CDR3. V lost 2 bases and J lost 3, with 8 bases in between. The CDR3 protein is CASSVGSKETQYF. In nucleotides, the CDR3 is TGTGCCAGCAGCGTGGGGTCGAAAGAGACCCAGTACTTC.